This entry describes one TCR beta chain. Its cognate antigen is unknown. A much larger clone is a single base away; this may be a read error. The entry originates in a study of tumor-infiltrating lymphocytes in primary liver carcinoma. General study results and limits: Tumors carried a top-250-clone fraction significantly exceeding that of blood (p = 0.039). The overlap of tumor-adjacent and tumor-blood pairs was smaller than that of tumor region pairs. There were only about 8-25% of top clones found in all five tumor regions.

Each 20-30 mg portion of unsorted bulk tissue served as the source for co-extraction of RNA and DNA. Germline CDR1 and CDR2: WNHNN and SYGVQD (reference sequence). This CDR3 has 12 amino acids. TCR beta cDNA came from about 500 ng total RNA, primed with a constant-region primer. Modified slightly, ARM-PCR produced TCR beta libraries over three nested multiplex PCR rounds. A C-beta reverse primer and TRBV1-TRBV30 forward primers served in each of the first two PCR rounds, at 10 cycles apiece. TCRdb reprocessed the multiplex PCR reads with MiXCR, giving one entry per CDR3 protein. Here the sample spans about 99,000 distinct CDR3 sequences, roughly 69% being singletons.

The chain has TRBV10-1 and TRBJ2-7, with D possibly matching TRBD1 (6 bases). The sequenced material came from liver tumor tissue from sampling region 5. Documented subset: tumor region T5, tumor centre. This TCR derives from a woman aged 60 to 75 with primary liver carcinoma and hepatitis B virus infection. DNA of the CDR3: TGCTCCAGCAGTGACCCAACAGGGCGGTGGTACTTC. Translated: CSSSDPTGRWYF.